This T cell receptor (beta chain) originates from a study of T cell responses to AZD1222 COVID-19 vaccine. Points from the study as a whole: Reportedly, nearly half the spike-specific TCRs target unmutated variant regions. Among AZD1222 vaccinees, only six or seven were seropositive at baseline. It was only after the peak T cell response that any repertoires were sampled.

On this clone: Its antigen is still unknown.

TCRdb keeps only in-frame clones here, not all; method: immunoSEQ multiplex PCR. The sample lists about 180,000 clones, around nine tenths occurring once. Unmatched junction bases numbered 7, after V lost 5 bases and J lost 1 base. This CDR3 comprises 15 residues. Germline CDR1 SGHTA, CDR2 FQGNSA. The source is an adult in good health. The source was peripheral blood, collected on day 0 of AZD1222 vaccination. The chain links TRBV7-2 to TRBJ1-1; 7 bases map to TRBD1. For the CDR3, the DNA is TGTGCCAGCAGCGACAGGACAGGAAAGAACACTGAAGCTTTCTTT. Residues: CASSDRTGKNTEAFF. Based on the CDR3 plus reference TRBV7-2 and TRBJ1-1, the full variable domain is GAGVSQSPSNKVTEKGKDVELRCDPISGHTALYWYRQSLGQGLEFLIYFQGNSAPDKSGLPSDRFSAERTGGSVSTLTIQRTQQEDSAVYLCASSDRTGKNTEAFFGQGTRLTVV.